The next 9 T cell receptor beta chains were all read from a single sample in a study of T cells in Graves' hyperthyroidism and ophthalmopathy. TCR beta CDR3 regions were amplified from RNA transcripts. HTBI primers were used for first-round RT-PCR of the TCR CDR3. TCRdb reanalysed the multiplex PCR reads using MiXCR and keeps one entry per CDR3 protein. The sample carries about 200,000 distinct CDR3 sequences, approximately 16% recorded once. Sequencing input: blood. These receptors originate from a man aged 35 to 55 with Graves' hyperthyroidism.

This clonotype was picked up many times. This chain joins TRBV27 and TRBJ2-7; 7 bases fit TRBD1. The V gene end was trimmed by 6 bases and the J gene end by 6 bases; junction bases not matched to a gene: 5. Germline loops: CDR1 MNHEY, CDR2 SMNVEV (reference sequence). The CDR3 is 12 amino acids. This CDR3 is CASSSTGLEQYF. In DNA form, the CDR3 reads TGTGCCAGCAGCTCGACAGGGCTCGAGCAGTACTTC.

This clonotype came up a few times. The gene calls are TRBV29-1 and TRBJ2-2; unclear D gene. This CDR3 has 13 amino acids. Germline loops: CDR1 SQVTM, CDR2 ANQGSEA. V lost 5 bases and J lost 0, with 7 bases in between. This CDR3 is CSVLETNTGELFF. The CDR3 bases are TGCAGCGTTCTGGAGACGAACACCGGGGAGCTGTTTTTT.

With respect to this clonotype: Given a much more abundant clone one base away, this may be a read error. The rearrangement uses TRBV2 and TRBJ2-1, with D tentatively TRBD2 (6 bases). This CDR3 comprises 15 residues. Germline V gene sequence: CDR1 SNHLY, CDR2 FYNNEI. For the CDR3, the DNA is TGTACCAGCAAGGATAGCGGTGACTCCTTGGGTGAGCAGTTCTTC. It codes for CTSKDSGDSLGEQFF.

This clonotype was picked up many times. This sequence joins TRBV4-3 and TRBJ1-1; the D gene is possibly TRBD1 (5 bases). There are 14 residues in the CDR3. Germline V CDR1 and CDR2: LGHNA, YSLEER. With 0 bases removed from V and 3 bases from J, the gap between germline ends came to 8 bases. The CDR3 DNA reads TGCGCCAGCAGCCAAGAAAGAGGGGACACTGAAGCTTTCTTT. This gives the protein CASSQERGDTEAFF.

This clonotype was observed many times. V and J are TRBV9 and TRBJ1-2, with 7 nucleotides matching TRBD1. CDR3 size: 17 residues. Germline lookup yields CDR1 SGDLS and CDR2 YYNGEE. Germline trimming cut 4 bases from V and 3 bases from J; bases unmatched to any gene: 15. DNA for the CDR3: TGTGCCAGCAGCCCAACCGGACAGGCCGGGGCCTACTATGGCTACACCTTC. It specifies CASSPTGQAGAYYGYTF.

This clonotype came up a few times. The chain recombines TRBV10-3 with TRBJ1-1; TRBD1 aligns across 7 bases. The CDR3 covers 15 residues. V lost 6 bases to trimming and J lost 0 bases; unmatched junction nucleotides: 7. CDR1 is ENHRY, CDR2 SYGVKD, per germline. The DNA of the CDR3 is TGTGCCATCAGGGGCCGGGACAGCGTGAACACTGAAGCTTTCTTT. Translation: CAIRGRDSVNTEAFF.

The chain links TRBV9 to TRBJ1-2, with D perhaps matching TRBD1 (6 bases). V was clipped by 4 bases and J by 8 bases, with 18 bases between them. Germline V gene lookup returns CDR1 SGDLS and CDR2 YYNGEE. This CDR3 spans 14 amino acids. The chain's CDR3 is CASSRRDTQGGYTF. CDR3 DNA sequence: TGTGCCAGCAGCCGACGGGACACCCAGGGCGGCTACACCTTC. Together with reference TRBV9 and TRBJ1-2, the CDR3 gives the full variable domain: DSGVTQTPKHLITATGQRVTLRCSPRSGDLSVYWYQQSLDQGLQFLIQYYNGEERAKGNILERFSAQQFPDLHSELNLSSLELGDSALYFCASSRRDTQGGYTFGSGTRLTVV.

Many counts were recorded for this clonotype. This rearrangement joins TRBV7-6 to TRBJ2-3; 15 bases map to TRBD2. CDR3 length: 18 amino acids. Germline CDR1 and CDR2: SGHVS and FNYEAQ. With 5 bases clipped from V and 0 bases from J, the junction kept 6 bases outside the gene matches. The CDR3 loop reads CASSLGLAGGASTDTQYF. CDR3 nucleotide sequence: TGTGCCAGCAGCCTTGGACTAGCGGGGGGGGCTAGCACAGATACGCAGTATTTT.

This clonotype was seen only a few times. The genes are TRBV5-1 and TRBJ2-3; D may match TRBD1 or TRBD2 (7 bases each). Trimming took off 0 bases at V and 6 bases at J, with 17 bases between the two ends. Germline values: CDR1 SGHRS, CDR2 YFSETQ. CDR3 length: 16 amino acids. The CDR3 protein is CASSLGGGQRMDTQYF. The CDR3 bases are TGCGCCAGCAGCTTGGGGGGGGGACAGCGGATGGATACGCAGTATTTT.